These 28 T cell receptor beta chains share one sample of origin, sequenced in a study of T cell responses to AZD1222 COVID-19 vaccine (dated by TCRdb to the early 2020s). Library method: the immunoSEQ multiplex PCR assay. The immuneACCESS repertoire file appears here via TCRdb, limited to in-frame rearrangements. These files lack a portion of the clones; in checked studies, under half of the deficit traces to unresolved V genes, and the cause of the others is not known. This sample comprises about 130,000 clones, over 80% of them detected only once. The biggest ten clones account for under 7% of the sample. This sample's time point label indicates: baseline before first vaccination. The specimen comprised peripheral blood, sampled on day 0 of AZD1222 vaccination. These receptors were obtained from an adult in good health.

This chain joins TRBV15 and TRBJ1-2; no clear D gene. The CDR3 loop spans 15 amino acids. The germline V gene encodes CDR1 LNHNV and CDR2 YYDKDF (reference sequence). V lost 3 bases, J lost 1 base, and 12 bases lay in between. The CDR3 DNA reads TGTGCCACCAGCAGCGAGATCGGAATTAACTATGGCTACACCTTC. Translating it yields CATSSEIGINYGYTF. The whole variable domain, remainder taken from reference TRBV15 and TRBJ1-2, is DAMVIQNPRYQVTQFGKPVTLSCSQTLNHNVMYWYQQKSSQAPKLLFHYYDKDFNNEADTPDNFQSRRPNTSFCFLDIRSPGLGDTAMYLCATSSEIGINYGYTFGSGTRLTVV.

The V call is TRBV20-1, the J call TRBJ1-5, with D hard to call. Trimming left V 3 bases short and J 4 bases short, with 19 bases between. The CDR3 is made up of 16 amino acids. Per germline, CDR1 DFQATT and CDR2 SNEGSKA (reference sequence). CDR3 amino acids: CSASRSNPQENQPQHF. The DNA for the CDR3 is TGCAGTGCTAGTAGGAGTAATCCCCAGGAGAATCAGCCCCAGCATTTT.

This chain connects TRBV7-9 to TRBJ2-7; D is ambiguous. The ends were cut back, 4 bases at V and 0 bases at J, with 13 bases in the middle. Germline V gives CDR1 SEHNR, CDR2 FQNEAQ (reference sequence). The length of the CDR3 is 15 residues. CDR3 amino acids: CASSSVSRTSYEQYF. CDR3 in DNA: TGTGCCAGCAGCTCCGTTAGTCGTACCTCCTACGAGCAGTACTTC.

This chain connects TRBV19 to TRBJ1-1; maybe TRBD1 (5 bases). The CDR3 sequence is 13 residues long. Germline V lookup: CDR1 LNHDA, CDR2 SQIVND (reference sequence). Trimming removed 7 bases at V and 2 bases at J, with 11 bases between. In DNA form, the CDR3 reads TGTGCCAGTAAATTGGGACCAAACACTGAAGCTTTCTTT. This sequence encodes CASKLGPNTEAFF.

J is TRBJ2-7 and V is TRBV28, with 13 bases lining up with TRBD2. J was trimmed by 1 base and V by 7 bases; bases with no gene match: 4. This CDR3 is built from 15 residues. Germline V gene sequence: CDR1 MDHEN, CDR2 SYDVKM. As DNA, the CDR3 is TGTGCCAGCACCCCGGGACTAGCGGGATCCTACGAGCAGTACTTC. Translated: CASTPGLAGSYEQYF. Using reference TRBV28 and TRBJ2-7 for the parts outside the CDR3, the full variable domain is DVKVTQSSRYLVKRTGEKVFLECVQDMDHENMFWYRQDPGLGLRLIYFSYDVKMKEKGDIPEGYSVSREKKERFSLILESASTNQTSMYLCASTPGLAGSYEQYFGPGTRLTVT.

This clone showed up many times. The chain links TRBV19 to TRBJ1-1; unclear D gene. Germline V lookup: CDR1 LNHDA, CDR2 SQIVND (reference sequence). This CDR3 is 15 amino acids long. Trimming shortened V by 5 bases and J by 1 base, and 14 bases separated the two germline ends. The DNA for the CDR3 is TGTGCCAGTAGTCCAAGAGGGAGACAGAACACTGAAGCTTTCTTT. It codes for CASSPRGRQNTEAFF.

The chain joins TRBV7-9 to TRBJ1-1; possibly TRBD1 for D (6 bases). The CDR3 runs 14 residues. V was clipped by 6 bases and J by 4 bases, with 15 bases between them. Germline lookup yields CDR1 SEHNR and CDR2 FQNEAQ (reference sequence). The CDR3 nucleotides read TGTGCCAGCAGTCTCCAGGGGATGGGCACTGAAGCTTTCTTT. Amino acid sequence: CASSLQGMGTEAFF.

This clone was counted a few times. V usage is TRBV19 and J usage is TRBJ1-4, with TRBD1 matching over 7 bases. Germline CDR1 LNHDA, CDR2 SQIVND (reference sequence). Trimming cost V 6 bases and J 7 bases; bases outside gene matches: 11. The CDR3 has 15 amino acids. The CDR3 DNA sequence: TGTGCCAGTAGGCCTACAGGGGAGAAAGGTGAAAAACTGTTTTTT. This sequence encodes CASRPTGEKGEKLFF.

The J gene is TRBJ2-5, the V gene TRBV3-1 (or the pseudogene TRBV3-2), with TRBD2 as a possible D gene (5 bases). The CDR3 has 15 residues. Trimming took 0 bases from V and 2 from J, leaving 10 bases between them. Looked up from germline, CDR1 is LGHDT and CDR2 is YNNKEL (reference sequence). The CDR3 region is CASSQDGRGQETQYF. CDR3 in DNA: TGTGCCAGCAGCCAAGATGGCCGGGGACAAGAGACCCAGTACTTC.

The genes are TRBV2 and TRBJ1-2; unclear D gene. Germline V gene sequence: CDR1 SNHLY, CDR2 FYNNEI. The CDR3 consists of 14 residues. Trimming took off 5 bases at V and 4 bases at J, with 14 bases between the two ends. Written as DNA, the CDR3 is TGTGCCAGCAGTCATTATGAGGGAACCTATGGCTACACCTTC. Translated: CASSHYEGTYGYTF.

J is TRBJ1-2 and V is TRBV3-1 (or the pseudogene TRBV3-2), with TRBD1 identical over 7 bases. Germline-derived CDR1 and CDR2 are LGHDT and YNNKEL (reference sequence). The CDR3 contains 13 residues. V lost 4 bases and J lost 3; bases outside the gene matches: 2. The CDR3 sequence is CASSLDRHYGYTF. The CDR3 nucleotides are TGTGCCAGCAGCCTGGACAGGCACTATGGCTACACCTTC.

The J gene is TRBJ1-2, the V gene TRBV28; the D gene is possibly TRBD1 (5 bases). This CDR3 has 12 residues. Germline V gene data show CDR1 as MDHEN and CDR2 as SYDVKM. The V end was cut by 1 base, the J end by 5 bases, with 5 bases between. This chain's CDR3 is CASSLSGYGYTF. CDR3 sequence (DNA): TGTGCCAGCAGTTTATCAGGGTATGGCTACACCTTC.

The V and J genes are TRBV27 and TRBJ2-7, with D possibly being TRBD2 (6 bases). Trimming shortened V by 8 bases and J by 0 bases, and 8 bases separated the two germline ends. The CDR3 is made up of 12 amino acids. Germline assignment: CDR1 MNHEY and CDR2 SMNVEV (reference sequence). CDR3 region: CASGGLSYEQYF. The CDR3 bases are TGTGCCAGCGGAGGGCTCTCCTACGAGCAGTACTTC.

The rearrangement links TRBV9 to TRBJ2-2, with D tentatively TRBD2 (7 bases). V was pared by 0 bases and J by 3 bases, with 15 bases between. The CDR3 length is 17 residues. Germline V lookup: CDR1 SGDLS, CDR2 YYNGEE. The DNA for the CDR3 is TGTGCCAGCAGCGTAGCTGGGGGGGCGGGGGACACCGGGGAGCTGTTTTTT. Protein: CASSVAGGAGDTGELFF.

As DNA, the CDR3 is TGTGCCATCAGTCTCCGCGGGGGCGGGTTTACTGAAGCTTTCTTT. This sequence encodes CAISLRGGGFTEAFF. The rearrangement uses TRBV10-3 and TRBJ1-1; D is perhaps TRBD1 (6 bases). This CDR3 region has 15 residues. Germline lookup yields CDR1 ENHRY and CDR2 SYGVKD. V lost 5 bases and J 5 bases, leaving 18 bases between the germline ends.

The chain links TRBV29-1 to TRBJ1-1; D uncertain. Trimming pared 8 bases from V and 10 bases from J, leaving 14 bases between. Per germline, CDR1 SQVTM and CDR2 ANQGSEA. This CDR3 comprises 10 residues. The CDR3 sequence: CSPDPARAFF. Here the CDR3 DNA reads TGCAGCCCAGACCCCGCTCGAGCTTTCTTT.

This rearrangement joins TRBV7-9 to TRBJ1-2; D may be TRBD1 (5 bases). The germline V gene has CDR1 SEHNR and CDR2 FQNEAQ (reference sequence). The CDR3 consists of 12 residues. Trimming shortened V by 0 bases and J by 8 bases, and 7 bases separated the two germline ends. The CDR3 loop is CASSLARGGYTF. CDR3 in DNA: TGTGCCAGCAGCTTAGCTAGGGGAGGCTACACCTTC. Using reference TRBV7-9 and TRBJ1-2 for the parts outside the CDR3, the full variable domain is DTGVSQNPRHKITKRGQNVTFRCDPISEHNRLYWYRQTLGQGPEFLTYFQNEAQLEKSRLLSDRFSAERPKGSFSTLEIQRTEQGDSAMYLCASSLARGGYTFGSGTRLTVV.

The chain is built from TRBV7-2 and TRBJ2-7; TRBD2 matches at 7 bases. J gave up 5 bases and V 4 bases, and 5 bases lay outside the gene matches. Germline CDR1 is SGHTA and CDR2 is FQGNSA. The CDR3 runs to 13 residues. The CDR3, as DNA: TGTGCCAGCAGCTCACCGGGAGGTGACGAGCAGTACTTC. Protein product: CASSSPGGDEQYF.

The chain couples TRBV5-1 to TRBJ2-7; D remains ambiguous. The germline CDR1 and CDR2 sequences are SGHRS and YFSETQ. The CDR3 is made up of 12 amino acids. The V end was cut by 3 bases, the J end by 3 bases, with 7 bases between. CDR3 DNA: TGCGCCAGCAGCTCGGTGGGCTACGAGCAGTACTTC. Translation: CASSSVGYEQYF.

This chain connects TRBV7-9 to TRBJ1-3; no reliable D call. The germline gives CDR1 SEHNR, CDR2 FQNEAQ (reference sequence). V was pared by 2 bases and J by 1 base, with 6 bases between. The length of the CDR3 is 14 residues. DNA for the CDR3: TGTGCCAGCAGCTTAAAGATGTCTGGAAACACCATATATTTT. It is translated as CASSLKMSGNTIYF. Full variable domain (missing parts from reference TRBV7-9 and TRBJ1-3): DTGVSQNPRHKITKRGQNVTFRCDPISEHNRLYWYRQTLGQGPEFLTYFQNEAQLEKSRLLSDRFSAERPKGSFSTLEIQRTEQGDSAMYLCASSLKMSGNTIYFGEGSWLTVV.

V is TRBV9 and J is TRBJ2-3; 11 bases are shared with TRBD2. The germline V gene encodes CDR1 SGDLS and CDR2 YYNGEE. The length of the CDR3 is 18 residues. V lost 4 bases, J lost 0 bases, and 10 bases stayed unmatched. The CDR3 bases are TGTGCCAGCAGCCCCACCCCTACTAGCGGGGGTAGCACAGATACGCAGTATTTT. Its protein product is CASSPTPTSGGSTDTQYF.

The chain has TRBV30 and TRBJ1-5; no reliable D call. Germline loops: CDR1 GTSNPN, CDR2 SVGIG (reference sequence). Trimming cost V 2 bases and J 2 bases, with 13 bases left between them. The CDR3 consists of 15 residues. CDR3 protein: CAWSSPWEGNQPQHF. Written as DNA, the CDR3 is TGTGCCTGGAGTTCCCCGTGGGAGGGCAATCAGCCCCAGCATTTT.

This clone occurred once. The gene calls are TRBV30 and TRBJ1-2; 9 bases are a match to TRBD1. Trimming took 0 bases from V and 7 from J; bases not matched to a gene: 3. This CDR3 has 13 residues. Germline V gene data show CDR1 as GTSNPN and CDR2 as SVGIG (reference sequence). As DNA, the CDR3 is TGTGCCTGGAGTGTTCACAGGGGGCTTGGCTACACCTTC. It encodes CAWSVHRGLGYTF.

The chain is built from TRBV19 and TRBJ2-5, with TRBD2 matching over 11 bases. In germline, CDR1 is LNHDA, CDR2 SQIVND (reference sequence). The trim removed 5 bases at V and 6 bases at J, leaving 11 bases unmatched. The CDR3 has 16 amino acids. CDR3 loop: CASSDPGTSGWKTQYF. In nucleotides, the CDR3 is TGTGCCAGTAGTGACCCCGGGACTAGCGGTTGGAAGACCCAGTACTTC.

The genes are TRBV11-3 and TRBJ2-7; TRBD2 matches 8 bases. Germline V lookup: CDR1 SGHNT, CDR2 YENEEA. The CDR3 has 15 amino acids. J gave up 3 bases and V 5 bases, and 9 bases lay outside the gene matches. CDR3 protein: CASSPGGDVFYEQYF. DNA of the CDR3: TGTGCCAGCAGCCCGGGGGGGGACGTCTTCTACGAGCAGTACTTC.

This clone came up a few times. The chain joins TRBV7-2 to TRBJ1-6, with TRBD1 as a possible D gene (5 bases). Germline CDR1 is SGHTA and CDR2 is FQGNSA. This CDR3 contains 16 residues. V was cut by 1 base and J by 8 bases, with 15 bases left in between. The CDR3 protein is CASSLDWGREDSPLHF. In DNA, the CDR3 is TGTGCCAGCAGCTTAGATTGGGGCAGGGAAGATTCACCCCTCCACTTT.

The sample holds one count of this clone. The J gene is TRBJ1-6, the V gene TRBV16; D uncertain. The V end was cut by 1 base, the J end by 14 bases, with 18 bases between. Germline V CDR1 and CDR2: KGHSY, FQNENV. The CDR3 runs to 15 residues. In nucleotides, the CDR3 is TGTGCCAGCAGCCAATTGAGGGCCCCGGGAGAGTCCCTCCACTTT. Translation: CASSQLRAPGESLHF.

The CDR3 nucleotides are TGTGCCAGCAGTCGATTCCTTGACAGTCCCCATAACTATGGCTACACCTTC. Translating gives CASSRFLDSPHNYGYTF. The gene calls are TRBV7-9 and TRBJ1-2, with D perhaps matching TRBD1 (5 bases). Trimming removed 6 bases at V and 1 base at J, with 21 bases between. The CDR3 is made up of 17 amino acids. CDR1 SEHNR and CDR2 FQNEAQ come from the germline V gene (reference sequence). The whole variable domain, remainder taken from reference TRBV7-9 and TRBJ1-2, is DTGVSQNPRHKITKRGQNVTFRCDPISEHNRLYWYRQTLGQGPEFLTYFQNEAQLEKSRLLSDRFSAERPKGSFSTLEIQRTEQGDSAMYLCASSRFLDSPHNYGYTFGSGTRLTVV.